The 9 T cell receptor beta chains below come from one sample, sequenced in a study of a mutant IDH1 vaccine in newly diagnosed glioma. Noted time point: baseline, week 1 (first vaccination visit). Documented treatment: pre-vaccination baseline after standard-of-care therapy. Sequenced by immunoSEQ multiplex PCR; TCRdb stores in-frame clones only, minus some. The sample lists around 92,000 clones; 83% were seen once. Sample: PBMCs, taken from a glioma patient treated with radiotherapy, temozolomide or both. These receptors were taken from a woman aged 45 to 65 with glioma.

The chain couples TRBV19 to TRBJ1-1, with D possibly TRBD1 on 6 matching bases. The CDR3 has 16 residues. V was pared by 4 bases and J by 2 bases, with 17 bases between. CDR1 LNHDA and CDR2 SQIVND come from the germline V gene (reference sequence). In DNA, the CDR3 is TGTGCCAGTAGTACCCAAGGACAGACCAAAAACACTGAAGCTTTCTTT. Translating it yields CASSTQGQTKNTEAFF.

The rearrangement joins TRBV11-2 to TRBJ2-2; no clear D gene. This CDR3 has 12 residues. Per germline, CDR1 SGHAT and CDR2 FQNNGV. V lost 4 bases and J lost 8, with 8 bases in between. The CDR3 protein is CASSSGVGELFF. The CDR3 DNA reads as TGTGCCAGCAGCTCGGGTGTGGGGGAGCTGTTTTTT.

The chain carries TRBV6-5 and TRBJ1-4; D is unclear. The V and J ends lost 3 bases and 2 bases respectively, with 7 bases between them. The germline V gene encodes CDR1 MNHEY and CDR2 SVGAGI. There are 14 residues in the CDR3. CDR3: CASSYTATNEKLFF. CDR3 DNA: TGTGCCAGCAGTTATACCGCGACTAATGAAAAACTGTTTTTT.

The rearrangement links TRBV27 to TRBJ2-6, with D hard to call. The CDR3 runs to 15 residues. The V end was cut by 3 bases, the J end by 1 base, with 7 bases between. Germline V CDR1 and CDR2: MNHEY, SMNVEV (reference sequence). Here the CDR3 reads CASSFQVSGANVLTF. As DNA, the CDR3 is TGTGCCAGCAGTTTTCAGGTTTCTGGGGCCAACGTCCTGACTTTC.

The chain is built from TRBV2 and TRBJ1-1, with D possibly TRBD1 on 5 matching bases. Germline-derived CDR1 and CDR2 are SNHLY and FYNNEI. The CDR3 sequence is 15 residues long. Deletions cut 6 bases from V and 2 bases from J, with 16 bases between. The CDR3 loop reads CASRGRQSRNTEAFF. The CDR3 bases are TGTGCCAGCAGGGGACGACAGTCGCGTAACACTGAAGCTTTCTTT.

The CDR3 sequence is CASSLAGQPKNSPLHF. DNA for the CDR3: TGTGCCAGCAGTTTAGCTGGACAGCCAAAGAATTCACCCCTCCACTTT. The V and J genes are TRBV27 and TRBJ1-6, with D tentatively TRBD1 (6 bases). This CDR3 has 16 amino acids. V lost 2 bases to trimming and J lost 7 bases, with 15 bases between them. Germline values: CDR1 MNHEY, CDR2 SMNVEV (reference sequence).

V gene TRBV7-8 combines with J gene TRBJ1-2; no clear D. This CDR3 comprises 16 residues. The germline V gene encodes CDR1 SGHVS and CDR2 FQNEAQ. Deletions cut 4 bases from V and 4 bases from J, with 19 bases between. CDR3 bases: TGTGCCAGCAGCTACATATCAGGAGGGAGTTTCTATGGCTACACCTTC. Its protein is CASSYISGGSFYGYTF.

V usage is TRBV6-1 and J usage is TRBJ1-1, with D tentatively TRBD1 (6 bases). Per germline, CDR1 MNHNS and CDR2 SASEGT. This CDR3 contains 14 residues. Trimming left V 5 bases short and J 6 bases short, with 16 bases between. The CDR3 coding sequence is TGTGCCAGCAGTACCCACAACAGGGCCGCTGAAGCTTTCTTT. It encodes CASSTHNRAAEAFF.

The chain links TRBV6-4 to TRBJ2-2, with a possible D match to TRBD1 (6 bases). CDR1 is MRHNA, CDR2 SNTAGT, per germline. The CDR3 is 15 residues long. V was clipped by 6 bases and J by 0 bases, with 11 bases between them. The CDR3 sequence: CASSLDSSNTGELFF. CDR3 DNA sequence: TGTGCCAGCAGCCTGGACAGTTCGAACACCGGGGAGCTGTTTTTT.